A single sample gave rise to the 13 T cell receptor beta chains below, sequenced in a study of blood T cell repertoires in COVID-19. Profiling relied on immunoSEQ multiplex PCR, and the TCRdb table lists in-frame clones only, not all of them. Found here are about 180,000 clones, about 87% of them singletons; the top ten hold more than 1.5%. The source material was peripheral blood. These receptors were taken from a woman between 45 and 60 years old with acute or convalescent COVID-19.

This sequence joins TRBV4-2 and TRBJ1-5, with D tentatively TRBD1 (5 bases). In germline, CDR1 is LGHNA, CDR2 YNFKEQ. This CDR3 is 17 amino acids long. The germline V and J ends were trimmed by 1 base and 0 bases, with 13 bases remaining between them. The CDR3 region is CASSQASKGDSNQPQHF. DNA of the CDR3: TGTGCCAGCAGCCAAGCGAGTAAAGGGGATAGCAATCAGCCCCAGCATTTT.

The chain uses TRBV3-1 (or the pseudogene TRBV3-2) and TRBJ2-2; D gene ambiguous. CDR1 and CDR2 (germline): LGHDT, YNNKEL (reference sequence). The CDR3 loop spans 13 amino acids. The V end was cut by 4 bases, the J end by 4 bases, with 7 bases between. The CDR3 DNA follows: TGTGCCAGCAGCCCCTTATCCACCGGGGAGCTGTTTTTT. This sequence encodes CASSPLSTGELFF.

This chain uses TRBV7-9 with TRBJ1-5; TRBD1 is a possible D gene (5 bases). The CDR3 is 15 residues long. Germline V gene data show CDR1 as SEHNR and CDR2 as FQNEAQ (reference sequence). Trimming removed 3 bases from V and 2 bases from J, with 11 bases in between. CDR3 bases: TGTGCCAGCAGCTTCGGGGGTCCAGGCAATCAGCCCCAGCATTTT. Protein product: CASSFGGPGNQPQHF.

This clone was counted only a few times. V usage is TRBV4-1 and J usage is TRBJ2-5, with 10 bases aligning to TRBD2. The germline V gene has CDR1 MGHRA and CDR2 YSYEKL. With 1 base clipped from V and 3 bases from J, the junction kept 8 bases outside the gene matches. The CDR3 spans 17 residues. CDR3 DNA: TGCGCCAGCAGCCAAGGGCTAGCGGGGGTTCAGGAAGAGACCCAGTACTTC. The encoded protein is CASSQGLAGVQEETQYF.

V usage is TRBV13 and J usage is TRBJ1-1; D call uncertain. The germline V and J ends were trimmed by 3 bases and 0 bases, with 5 bases remaining between them. This CDR3 contains 13 residues. Germline V lookup: CDR1 PRHDT, CDR2 FYEKMQ (reference sequence). This CDR3 reads CASSFAVNTEAFF. CDR3 in DNA: TGTGCCAGCAGCTTCGCGGTGAACACTGAAGCTTTCTTT. Filled out from reference TRBV13 and TRBJ1-1, the complete variable domain reads AAGVIQSPRHLIKEKRETATLKCYPIPRHDTVYWYQQGPGQDPQFLISFYEKMQSDKGSIPDRFSAQQFSDYHSELNMSSLELGDSALYFCASSFAVNTEAFFGQGTRLTVV.

This sequence joins TRBV7-2 and TRBJ1-4, with 7 nucleotides matching TRBD1. The germline V gene has CDR1 SGHTA and CDR2 FQGNSA. The CDR3 runs 14 residues. V was clipped by 4 bases and J by 7 bases; unmatched bases: 6. This CDR3 is CASSSGQLPEKLFF. The CDR3 DNA reads TGTGCCAGCAGCTCGGGACAGCTCCCTGAAAAACTGTTTTTT.

On this clone itself: One junction end disagrees with the germline gene, perhaps due to a read error. CDR3 bases: TGCGCCAGCAAACTCCTAGGACAGGGTTATGGTTACACCTTC. It codes for CASKLLGQGYGYTF. V usage is TRBV5-1 and J usage is TRBJ1-2, with TRBD1 matching 8 bases. CDR1 and CDR2 from the germline V gene are SGHRS and YFSETQ. CDR3 length equals 14 residues. Drawing the rest from reference TRBV5-1 and TRBJ1-2, the complete variable domain is KAGVTQTPRYLIKTRGQQVTLSCSPISGHRSVSWYQQTPGQGLQFLFEYFSETQRNKGNFPGRFSGRQFSNSRSEMNVSTLELGDSALYLCASKLLGQGYGYTFGSGTRLTVV.

CDR3 protein: CASSPQGQGDGDEAFF. CDR3 DNA: TGTGCCAGCTCACCACAGGGACAGGGGGATGGGGATGAAGCTTTCTTT. The V gene is TRBV18, the J gene TRBJ1-1; 11 nucleotides match TRBD1. J gave up 7 bases and V 1 base, and 8 bases lay outside the gene matches. Germline V gene sequence: CDR1 KGHSH, CDR2 LQKENI. CDR3 length: 16 amino acids.

This clone was seen once. In DNA form, the CDR3 reads TGTGCCAGCAGCCACCAACTAGCGGGAGTTCGAGGGAATGAGCAGTTCTTC. It is translated as CASSHQLAGVRGNEQFF. This sequence joins TRBV11-3 and TRBJ2-1; TRBD2 matches at 11 bases. The CDR3 consists of 17 residues. Losses at the gene ends were 5 bases for V and 7 bases for J; bases not matched to a gene: 13. Germline CDR1 SGHNT, CDR2 YENEEA.

The chain carries TRBV4-1 and TRBJ2-2, with 11 bases that match TRBD2. The CDR3 extends over 18 amino acids. The germline gives CDR1 MGHRA, CDR2 YSYEKL. Unmatched junction bases numbered 11, after V lost 3 bases and J lost 5 bases. This CDR3 reads CASSHPGTSGGGTGELFF. The CDR3 DNA reads as TGCGCCAGCAGCCACCCTGGGACTAGCGGAGGGGGGACCGGGGAGCTGTTTTTT.

The chain links TRBV4-3 to TRBJ2-1; TRBD1 agrees at 7 bases. CDR3 size: 16 residues. The germline V gene encodes CDR1 LGHNA and CDR2 YSLEER. The V gene end was trimmed by 4 bases and the J gene end by 6 bases; junction bases not matched to a gene: 12. CDR3 protein: CASSPDRARVVNEQFF. The CDR3 DNA reads TGCGCCAGCAGCCCCGACAGGGCTCGGGTCGTCAATGAGCAGTTCTTC.

The rearrangement uses TRBV6-2 or TRBV6-3 and TRBJ1-1; D is undetermined. Germline values: CDR1 MNHEY, CDR2 SVGEGT. The CDR3 is 13 residues long. Trimming shortened V by 0 bases and J by 7 bases, and 9 bases separated the two germline ends. The CDR3 nucleotides read TGTGCCAGCAGTTACTCTGAGCCCCATGAAGCTTTCTTT. Its translation: CASSYSEPHEAFF.

This clone was recorded only once. The chain joins TRBV2 to TRBJ2-7; D is ambiguous. The germline gives CDR1 SNHLY, CDR2 FYNNEI. The CDR3 runs to 12 residues. The V end lost 6 bases, the J end lost 5 bases, and 11 bases lay between the germline ends. The CDR3 is CASRWSPNEQYF. Written as DNA, the CDR3 is TGTGCCAGCAGATGGTCCCCTAACGAGCAGTACTTC.